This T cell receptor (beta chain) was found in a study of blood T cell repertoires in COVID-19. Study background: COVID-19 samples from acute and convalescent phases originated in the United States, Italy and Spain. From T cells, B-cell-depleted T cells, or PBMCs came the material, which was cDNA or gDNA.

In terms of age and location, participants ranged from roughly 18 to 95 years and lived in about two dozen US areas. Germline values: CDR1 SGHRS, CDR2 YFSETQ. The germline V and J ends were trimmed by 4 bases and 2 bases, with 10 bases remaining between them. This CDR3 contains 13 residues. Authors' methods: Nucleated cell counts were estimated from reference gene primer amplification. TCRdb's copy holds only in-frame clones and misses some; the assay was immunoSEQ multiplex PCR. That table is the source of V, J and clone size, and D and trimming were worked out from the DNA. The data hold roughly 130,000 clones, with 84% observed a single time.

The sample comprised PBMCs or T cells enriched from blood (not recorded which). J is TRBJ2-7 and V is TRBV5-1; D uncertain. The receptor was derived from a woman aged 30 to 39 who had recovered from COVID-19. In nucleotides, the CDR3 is TGCGCCAGCAGCGTAGCAAACGCCTACGAGCAGTACTTC. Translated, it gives CASSVANAYEQYF. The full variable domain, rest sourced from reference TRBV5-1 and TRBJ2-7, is KAGVTQTPRYLIKTRGQQVTLSCSPISGHRSVSWYQQTPGQGLQFLFEYFSETQRNKGNFPGRFSGRQFSNSRSEMNVSTLELGDSALYLCASSVANAYEQYFGPGTRLTVT.